Listed here is a single T cell receptor beta chain. What it binds is unknown. The CDR3 has 13 residues. V lost 0 bases, J lost 5 bases, and 5 bases lay in between. Germline CDR1 is WNHNN and CDR2 is SYGVQD (reference sequence). This record comes from a study of cytomegalovirus exposure and HLA in healthy donors. Study-wide background: Findings of an earlier analysis included over 95 million unique TCR beta sequences from some 200 million T cells. General study findings and limits: Roughly uniform depth of sequencing across donors was assumed in presence/absence analyses. The study labeled 164 TCR beta chains cytomegalovirus-associated. Generally TCR sequences proved uncommon, though certain public TCRs appeared in numerous donors.

It was with 60 Vbeta and 13 Jbeta primers that the PCR ran. TCRdb's copy holds only in-frame clones and misses some; the assay was immunoSEQ multiplex PCR. Here the sample spans 95,000 to 150,000 clones, around 76% being singletons. The V and J genes are TRBV10-1 and TRBJ1-5; D call uncertain. The clonotype was recovered from a man in his 60s in good health and CMV-seropositive. Sequencing was done on a sample of PBMCs. The CDR3 here is CASSESIDQPQHF. The CDR3 coding sequence is TGCGCCAGCAGTGAGTCCATAGATCAGCCCCAGCATTTT.